One T cell receptor beta chain is described in this entry. What it recognizes is unknown. Since all of the isolated RNA was reverse transcribed, expressed TCRB transcripts were what got sequenced. Clones were sequenced by immunoSEQ multiplex PCR, and TCRdb holds only the in-frame ones, with some missing. The table shows about half a million clones, with around 30% occurring only once. This sample stems from a study of beta chain features in type 1 diabetes. At the level of the study: The examined sorted cells totaled about 98 million across samples. Whole-study findings and limits: The study found that naive, central memory and Treg TCRB repertoires appeared more similar in patients than in healthy donors.

The CDR3 is made up of 15 amino acids. V dropped 0 bases and J dropped 3 bases, with 13 bases sitting between them. CDR1 is SGDLS and CDR2 is YYNGEE in the germline V gene. This receptor was identified in a man aged 18 to 29 in good health. This chain connects TRBV9 to TRBJ2-7; D is possibly TRBD1 or TRBD2 (6 bases each). The specimen was naive CD4+ T cells from blood. CDR3 in amino acids: CASSVATGRLYEQYF. The CDR3 DNA follows: TGTGCCAGCAGCGTAGCTACAGGGAGGCTCTACGAGCAGTACTTC.